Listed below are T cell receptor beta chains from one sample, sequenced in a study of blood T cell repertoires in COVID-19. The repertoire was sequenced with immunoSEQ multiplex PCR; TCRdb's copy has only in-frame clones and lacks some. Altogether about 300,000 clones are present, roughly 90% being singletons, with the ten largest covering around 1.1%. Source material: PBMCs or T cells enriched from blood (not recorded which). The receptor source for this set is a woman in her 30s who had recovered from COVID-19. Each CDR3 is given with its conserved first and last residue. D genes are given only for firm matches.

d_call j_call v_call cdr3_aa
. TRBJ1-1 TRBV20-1 CSASPGTEAFF
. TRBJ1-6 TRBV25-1 CASSERAGHNSPLHF
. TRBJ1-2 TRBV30 CAWTPTQGTGYTF
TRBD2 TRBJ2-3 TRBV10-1 CASSAAGVLDTQYF
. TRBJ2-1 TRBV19 CASDRGLNNEQFF
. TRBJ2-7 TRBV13 CASSPRRTDYSYEQYF
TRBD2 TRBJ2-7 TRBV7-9 CASRPTGTSQDEQYF
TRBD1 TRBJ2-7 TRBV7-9 CASSRDRGRYEQYF
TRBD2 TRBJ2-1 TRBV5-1 CASSRGLAGGRYNEQFF
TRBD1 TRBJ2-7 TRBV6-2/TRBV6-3 CASSSTGMAEQYF
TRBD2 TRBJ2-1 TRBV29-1 CSVAGSSGNYNEQFF
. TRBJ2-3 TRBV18 CASSPLERDTQYF
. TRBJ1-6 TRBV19 CASSIRGGGNSPLHF
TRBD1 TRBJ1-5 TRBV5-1 CASSLGTGRSGNQPQHF
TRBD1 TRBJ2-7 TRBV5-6 CASSYGTGGYEQYF
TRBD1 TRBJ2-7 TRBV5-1 CASSPSDRAYEQYF
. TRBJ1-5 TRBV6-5 CASSLTRGNQPQHF
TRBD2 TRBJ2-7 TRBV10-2 CASSPTSAYEQYF
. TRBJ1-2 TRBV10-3 CAISESMGGYYGYTF
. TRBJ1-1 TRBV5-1 CASSLGSGRANTEAFF
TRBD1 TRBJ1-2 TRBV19 CASTNRGDYGYTF
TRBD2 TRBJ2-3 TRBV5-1 CASSFSLTSGSRLTTDTQYF
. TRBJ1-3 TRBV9 CASSVGGDTIYF
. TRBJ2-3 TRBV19 CASSGSLMDTQYF
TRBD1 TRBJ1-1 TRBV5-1 CASSFRTGGTEAFF
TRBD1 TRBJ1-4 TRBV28 CASRSHRGANEKLFF
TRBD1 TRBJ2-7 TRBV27 CASSSGQAGYEQYF
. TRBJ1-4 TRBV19 CASSIADRFNEKLFF
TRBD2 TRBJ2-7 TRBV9 CASSVAELAGGYEQYF
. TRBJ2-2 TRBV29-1 CSVGRPNTGELFF
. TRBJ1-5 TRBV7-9 CASSQDNQPQHF
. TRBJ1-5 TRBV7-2 CASSPESGPQHF
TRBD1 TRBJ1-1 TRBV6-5 CASSITGGSTEAFF
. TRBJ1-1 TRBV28 CASSLLRGKAFF
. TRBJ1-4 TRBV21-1 CASSKSSHRWNEKLFF
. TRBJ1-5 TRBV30 CAWGTGTPNQPQHF
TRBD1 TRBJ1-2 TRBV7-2 CASSTQGALGYTF
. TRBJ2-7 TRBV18 CASSPPPGRDSYEQYF
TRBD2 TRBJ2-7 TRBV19 CASSEERTSGRGEQYF
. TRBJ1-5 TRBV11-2 CASSLGSENQPQHF
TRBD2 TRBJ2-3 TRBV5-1 CASSPGTSGLTQYF
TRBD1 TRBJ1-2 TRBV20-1 CSVPGGGGYTF